This T cell receptor (beta chain) was captured in a study of Ad26.COV2.S vaccination and SARS-CoV-2 variants. Overall study context: Ad26.COV2.S given intramuscularly, once or twice 56 days apart. Notes on the study in general: Total T cell responses were possibly underestimated by TCR breadth and depth analyses. Vaccine recipients surpassed placebo recipients in spike-specific TCR breadth.

Regarding this clone: Its specificity is not known.

V lost 1 base, J lost 4 bases, and 11 bases lay in between. From germline, CDR1 is SGHKS and CDR2 YYEKEE (reference sequence). This CDR3 contains 14 residues. TCRdb keeps only in-frame clones here, not all; method: immunoSEQ multiplex PCR. Among fewer than 400,000 clones listed, around 90% were seen once. Treatment in this sample: some 19 received Ad26.COV2.S at low or high dose, single or two shots; about 5 received placebo; per-sample allocation not given. On day 63 after the first injection, vaccine and placebo recipients gave samples. The shot given was an Ad26 vector that makes Wuhan-strain SARS-CoV-2 spike.

This specimen was peripheral blood, taken in a trial of Ad26.COV2.S vaccine versus placebo. This clonotype was obtained from a person between 18 and 65 years old who received the Ad26.COV2.S COVID-19 vaccine or a placebo. V and J are TRBV5-5 and TRBJ1-2; D is perhaps TRBD1 (5 bases). For the CDR3, the DNA is TGTGCCAGCAGCTTGCTGGGGGAGACCTATGGCTACACCTTC. Translated: CASSLLGETYGYTF.